Listed below are T cell receptor beta chains from one sample, sequenced in a study of OX40 agonist ivuxolimab in advanced cancers. Sequencing was performed with immunoSEQ multiplex PCR; in TCRdb, only in-frame clones are kept and a portion is missing. This sample carries under 95,000 clones, over 85% of them seen once, and the ten largest clones take roughly 6.7%. The source material was CD4+ or CD8+ T cells sorted from blood, sampled in a trial of the OX40 agonist ivuxolimab. These receptors were obtained from an adult with an advanced solid tumor such as melanoma, head and neck, liver or kidney cancer. Both conserved end residues are part of each CDR3. The order of the fields is D gene, V gene, clone size, J gene, CDR3 protein, CDR3 DNA. A D gene is named only where the DNA matches it firmly. Where a row states a size, it is once, few, many or the class of an expanded clone; other rows omit it.

>NA|TRBV11-3|once|TRBJ2-1
CASSLGLSPSRAPNNNEQFF
TGTGCCAGCAGCTTAGGACTCTCTCCTAGTCGGGCCCCAAACAACAATGAGCAGTTCTTC
>TRBD1|TRBV11-2|NA|TRBJ2-3
CASSWTGGNTDTQYF
TGTGCCAGCAGCTGGACAGGGGGCAACACAGATACGCAGTATTTT
>NA|TRBV6-5|NA|TRBJ2-1
CASSYRGSDEQFF
TGTGCCAGCAGTTACCGGGGATCCGATGAGCAGTTCTTC
>NA|TRBV27|NA|TRBJ2-3
CASSLLGYGDTQYF
TGTGCCAGCAGTTTATTAGGTTATGGAGATACGCAGTATTTT
>NA|TRBV29-1|few|TRBJ2-1
CSVGRTTQHEQFF
TGCAGCGTTGGGCGGACTACCCAACATGAGCAGTTCTTC
>NA|TRBV13|NA|TRBJ2-5
CASSFRETQYF
TGTGCCAGCAGCTTTAGAGAGACCCAGTACTTC
>TRBD2|TRBV11-2|NA|TRBJ2-1
CASSLGSGRVDEQFF
TGTGCCAGCAGCTTAGGGAGCGGGAGGGTGGATGAGCAGTTCTTC
>TRBD2|TRBV5-1|NA|TRBJ2-1
CASSILAGSYNEQFF
TGCGCCAGCAGCATACTAGCGGGGTCCTACAATGAGCAGTTCTTC
>TRBD2|TRBV19|NA|TRBJ2-7
CASSAGLGAYEQYF
TGTGCCAGTAGTGCCGGACTAGGGGCCTACGAGCAGTACTTC
>TRBD2|TRBV7-2|NA|TRBJ2-3
CASSPGTSGGGHTDTQYF
TGTGCCAGCAGCCCGGGGACTAGCGGGGGGGGACACACAGATACGCAGTATTTT
>NA|TRBV7-3|NA|TRBJ2-1
CASSLSGYEQFF
TGTGCCAGCAGCTTAAGTGGATATGAGCAGTTCTTC
>NA|TRBV5-1|NA|TRBJ2-7
CASSETVYEQYF
TGCGCCAGCAGCGAGACCGTCTACGAGCAGTACTTC
>NA|TRBV6-6|NA|TRBJ1-4
CASTPWGGRDEKLFF
TGTGCCAGCACCCCGTGGGGGGGTCGGGATGAAAAACTGTTTTTT
>TRBD1|TRBV6-4|once|TRBJ1-4
CASSDPLTGQGGNEKLFF
TGTGCCAGCAGTGACCCATTGACCGGACAGGGAGGAAACGAAAAACTGTTTTTT
>NA|TRBV11-2|once|TRBJ1-3
CASSLSQNTIYF
TGTGCCAGCAGCTTAAGTCAGAACACCATATATTTT
>NA|TRBV4-1|NA|TRBJ2-7
CASSQDRRDSYEQYF
TGCGCCAGCAGCCAAGATCGGCGGGACTCCTACGAGCAGTACTTC
>NA|TRBV6-6|once|TRBJ1-2
CASSFGREYYGYTF
TGTGCCAGCAGTTTTGGACGGGAATACTATGGCTACACCTTC